One and the same sample provided the 23 T cell receptor beta chains below, sequenced in a study of CD8 T cells in ankylosing spondylitis. From the 5' RACE reads, TCRdb called clonotypes with MiXCR, one entry per CDR3 protein. Of 300,000 to 350,000 distinct CDR3 sequences in the sample, about a fifth were seen once. Sequenced: blood, either unsorted or a sorted T cell fraction (not recorded which). These receptors came from a female donor with ankylosing spondylitis or in good health (not recorded which).

The chain is built from TRBV9 and TRBJ2-5; 9 bases line up with TRBD2. The CDR3 covers 16 residues. J was trimmed by 5 bases and V by 0 bases; bases with no gene match: 8. In germline, CDR1 is SGDLS, CDR2 YYNGEE. The CDR3 protein is CASSVGASGVWETQYF. The DNA of the CDR3 is TGTGCCAGCAGCGTAGGGGCTAGCGGGGTTTGGGAGACCCAGTACTTC.

This chain connects TRBV6-1 to TRBJ2-1; D gene unclear. V gave up 6 bases and J gave up 1 base, with 13 bases separating them. CDR3 length: 15 amino acids. Germline CDR1 is MNHNS and CDR2 is SASEGT. DNA for the CDR3: TGTGCCAGCAGAATCTCGACGGAATCCTACAATGAGCAGTTCTTC. Translated: CASRISTESYNEQFF.

This clonotype occurred a few times. This chain links TRBV7-6 with TRBJ1-1; maybe TRBD1 (6 bases). CDR1 and CDR2 (germline): SGHVS, FNYEAQ. V dropped 6 bases and J dropped 6 bases, with 17 bases sitting between them. The CDR3 length is 14 residues. As DNA, the CDR3 is TGTGCCAGCAGTAGGATCGGACAGTTATCTGAAGCTTTCTTT. Its protein product is CASSRIGQLSEAFF.

The V and J genes are TRBV7-9 and TRBJ2-1; 9 positions match TRBD2. With 2 bases clipped from V and 6 bases from J, the junction kept 8 bases outside the gene matches. The germline CDR1 and CDR2 sequences are SEHNR and FQNEAQ (reference sequence). The CDR3 runs to 16 residues. The CDR3 region is CASSLSGGGGPNEQFF. CDR3 DNA: TGTGCCAGCAGCTTATCCGGCGGGGGGGGACCCAATGAGCAGTTCTTC.

The chain recombines TRBV12-3 or TRBV12-4 with TRBJ1-5; 7 nucleotides match TRBD1. V shed 2 bases, J shed 0 bases, and the junction held 4 bases outside the gene matches. The CDR3 consists of 16 residues. The CDR3 nucleotides read TGTGCCAGCAGTTTATCATCAGGGGGTAGCAATCAGCCCCAGCATTTT. Its protein product is CASSLSSGGSNQPQHF.

This clonotype was seen repeatedly, ten times or more. J is TRBJ2-1 and V is TRBV29-1; 10 nucleotides line up with TRBD1. The CDR3 has 14 amino acids. The germline V gene encodes CDR1 SQVTM and CDR2 ANQGSEA. CDR3 coding DNA: TGCAGTGTGGGGACAGGGGTCACGGACAATGAGCAGTTCTTC. Amino acids: CSVGTGVTDNEQFF.

This clonotype was counted at least ten times. The gene calls are TRBV7-3 and TRBJ2-5; D tentatively fits TRBD1 or TRBD2 (5 bases each). The CDR3 loop spans 17 amino acids. Germline V gene lookup returns CDR1 SGHTA and CDR2 FQGTGA. Trimming left V 2 bases short and J 0 bases short, with 16 bases between. The CDR3 region has the DNA TGTGCCAGCAGCTTAGGTGCCCAGGGCGGGTACCAAGAGACCCAGTACTTC. Protein: CASSLGAQGGYQETQYF.

This clonotype came up many times. The J gene is TRBJ1-3, the V gene TRBV14, with D hard to call. Germline CDR1 SGHDN, CDR2 FVKESK. The V gene lost 1 base and the J gene lost 5 bases, with 12 bases spanning the gap. CDR3 length equals 15 residues. The DNA of the CDR3 is TGTGCCAGCAGCCAAGGGGCCCTAAGGAGAAACACCATATATTTT. The encoded protein is CASSQGALRRNTIYF. Based on the CDR3 plus reference TRBV14 and TRBJ1-3, the full variable domain is EAGVTQFPSHSVIEKGQTVTLRCDPISGHDNLYWYRRVMGKEIKFLLHFVKESKQDESGMPNNRFLAERTGGTYSTLKVQPAELEDSGVYFCASSQGALRRNTIYFGEGSWLTVV.

The rearrangement links TRBV2 to TRBJ1-2, with D perhaps TRBD1 (5 bases). V gave up 11 bases and J gave up 4 bases, with 14 bases separating them. There are 12 residues in the CDR3. From germline, CDR1 is SNHLY and CDR2 FYNNEI. CDR3 nucleotide sequence: TGTGCCGGGGGAAGGGGCCTCTATGGCTACACCTTC. It yields the protein CAGGRGLYGYTF.

This clonotype turned up a few times. The V and J genes are TRBV11-3 and TRBJ2-1, with 9 bases lining up with TRBD2. V shed 0 bases, J shed 7 bases, and the junction held 7 bases outside the gene matches. This CDR3 is built from 16 residues. Germline values: CDR1 SGHNT, CDR2 YENEEA. The CDR3 sequence: CASSLDHSGRMNEQFF. CDR3 nucleotides: TGTGCCAGCAGCTTAGATCACAGCGGGAGGATGAATGAGCAGTTCTTC.

This clonotype was seen ten or more times. The chain has TRBV29-1 and TRBJ2-7; the match to TRBD2 covers 7 bases. CDR3 length: 13 residues. Germline CDR1 is SQVTM and CDR2 is ANQGSEA. V lost 1 base and J lost 5; bases outside the gene matches: 5. The CDR3 is CSVEGEGSHEQYF. CDR3 DNA sequence: TGCAGCGTTGAAGGGGAGGGCAGCCACGAGCAGTACTTC.

J is TRBJ2-3 and V is TRBV7-4; D may correspond to TRBD1 or TRBD2 (6 bases each). The CDR3 covers 16 residues. Germline values: CDR1 SGHVT, CDR2 SQSDAQ. Trimming cost V 4 bases and J 0 bases, with 14 bases left between them. The CDR3 spells CASSYEQGTSTDTQYF. CDR3 DNA: TGTGCCAGCAGCTACGAGCAGGGGACTAGCACAGATACGCAGTATTTT.

This clonotype was counted a few times. The chain recombines TRBV6-4 with TRBJ1-2, with D perhaps matching TRBD1 (5 bases). Trimming cost V 10 bases and J 5 bases, with 23 bases left between them. CDR3 length: 15 amino acids. The germline V gene encodes CDR1 MRHNA and CDR2 SNTAGT. CDR3 amino acids: CAISINRIPTYGYTF. DNA of the CDR3: TGTGCCATTTCAATAAACAGGATACCCACTTATGGCTACACCTTC.

In its sample, this clonotype was seen many times. V usage is TRBV19 and J usage is TRBJ2-2, with a possible D match to TRBD1 (6 bases). V dropped 4 bases and J dropped 4 bases, with 10 bases sitting between them. Germline assignment: CDR1 LNHDA and CDR2 SQIVND (reference sequence). This CDR3 is 14 amino acids long. CDR3 bases: TGTGCCAGTAGTAACGGCAGGGGCACCGGGGAGCTGTTTTTT. It is translated as CASSNGRGTGELFF.

This chain joins TRBV15 and TRBJ2-5, with D perhaps matching TRBD1 (5 bases). The CDR3 spans 15 residues. Trimming shortened V by 0 bases and J by 5 bases, and 13 bases separated the two germline ends. Germline lookup yields CDR1 LNHNV and CDR2 YYDKDF (reference sequence). This CDR3 is CATSRDPGRVETQYF. For the CDR3, the DNA is TGTGCCACCAGCAGAGATCCAGGCAGGGTTGAGACCCAGTACTTC.

The V and J genes are TRBV7-2 and TRBJ2-5; unclear D gene. Germline V gene data show CDR1 as SGHTA and CDR2 as FQGNSA. Trimming cost V 1 base and J 4 bases, with 13 bases left between them. CDR3 length: 15 residues. The CDR3 DNA reads as TGTGCCAGCAGCTTAGTGCCCCCCAAGCGAGAGACCCAGTACTTC. This encodes CASSLVPPKRETQYF. The variable domain in full, completed from reference TRBV7-2 and TRBJ2-5, reads GAGVSQSPSNKVTEKGKDVELRCDPISGHTALYWYRQSLGQGLEFLIYFQGNSAPDKSGLPSDRFSAERTGGSVSTLTIQRTQQEDSAVYLCASSLVPPKRETQYFGPGTRLLVL.

This chain links TRBV15 with TRBJ2-7; D ambiguous. Trimming took off 8 bases at V and 0 bases at J, with 17 bases between the two ends. This CDR3 contains 15 residues. The germline V gene encodes CDR1 LNHNV and CDR2 YYDKDF (reference sequence). The CDR3 is CATGLDDQFSYEQYF. CDR3 DNA: TGTGCCACCGGTTTAGACGACCAATTCTCCTACGAGCAGTACTTC. Together with reference TRBV15 and TRBJ2-7, the CDR3 gives the full variable domain: DAMVIQNPRYQVTQFGKPVTLSCSQTLNHNVMYWYQQKSSQAPKLLFHYYDKDFNNEADTPDNFQSRRPNTSFCFLDIRSPGLGDTAMYLCATGLDDQFSYEQYFGPGTRLTVT.

This clonotype was counted at least ten times. The chain recombines TRBV29-1 with TRBJ2-7; the match to TRBD2 covers 14 bases. V lost 4 bases and J lost 4; bases outside the gene matches: 6. The length of the CDR3 is 15 residues. Looked up from germline, CDR1 is SQVTM and CDR2 is ANQGSEA. The CDR3 nucleotides are TGCAGCGTTGGACTAGCGGGAGGGCCGCCTTACGAGCAGTACTTC. Encoded protein: CSVGLAGGPPYEQYF.

The genes are TRBV10-2 and TRBJ2-3; D perhaps matches TRBD2 (5 bases). Germline assignment: CDR1 WSHSY and CDR2 SAAADI. The CDR3 loop spans 14 amino acids. Trimming removed 7 bases from V and 7 bases from J, with 18 bases in between. Written as DNA, the CDR3 is TGCGCCAGCACCCTGGGGAGCGAGGCCTATACGCAGTATTTT. Translated: CASTLGSEAYTQYF.

This rearrangement joins TRBV6-6 to TRBJ2-7; a weak D match, TRBD2 (7 bases). V was shortened by 2 bases and J by 5 bases, with 16 bases between the two germline ends. CDR1 and CDR2 (germline): MNHNY, SVGAGI (reference sequence). CDR3 length: 15 residues. In DNA form, the CDR3 reads TGTGCCAGCAGTTACGGGGGGGCGCTGGGTGACGAGCAGTACTTC. Translating it yields CASSYGGALGDEQYF.

On this clonotype: One junction end disagrees with the germline gene, perhaps due to a read error. This sequence joins TRBV7-6 and TRBJ2-5, with D perhaps TRBD2 (5 bases). This CDR3 contains 12 residues. From germline, CDR1 is SGHVS and CDR2 FNYEAQ. This CDR3 is CAGSLARETQYF. CDR3 in DNA: TGTGCCGGCAGCTTAGCGCGCGAGACCCAGTACTTC.

The genes are TRBV20-1 and TRBJ2-3; possibly TRBD1 for D (5 bases). V was clipped by 5 bases and J by 1 base, with 13 bases between them. The CDR3 extends over 14 amino acids. Germline values: CDR1 DFQATT, CDR2 SNEGSKA (reference sequence). The CDR3 nucleotides are TGCAGTGCTCAAGGGGATGGGGGCACAGATACGCAGTATTTT. It specifies CSAQGDGGTDTQYF.

The rearrangement joins TRBV29-1 to TRBJ2-5, with D hard to call. This CDR3 is built from 14 residues. Looked up from germline, CDR1 is SQVTM and CDR2 is ANQGSEA. Trimming shortened V by 4 bases and J by 5 bases, and 17 bases separated the two germline ends. The CDR3 region has the DNA TGCAGCGTTGCCAGTCTCGGCGTGGGGGAGACCCAGTACTTC. Amino acid sequence: CSVASLGVGETQYF.